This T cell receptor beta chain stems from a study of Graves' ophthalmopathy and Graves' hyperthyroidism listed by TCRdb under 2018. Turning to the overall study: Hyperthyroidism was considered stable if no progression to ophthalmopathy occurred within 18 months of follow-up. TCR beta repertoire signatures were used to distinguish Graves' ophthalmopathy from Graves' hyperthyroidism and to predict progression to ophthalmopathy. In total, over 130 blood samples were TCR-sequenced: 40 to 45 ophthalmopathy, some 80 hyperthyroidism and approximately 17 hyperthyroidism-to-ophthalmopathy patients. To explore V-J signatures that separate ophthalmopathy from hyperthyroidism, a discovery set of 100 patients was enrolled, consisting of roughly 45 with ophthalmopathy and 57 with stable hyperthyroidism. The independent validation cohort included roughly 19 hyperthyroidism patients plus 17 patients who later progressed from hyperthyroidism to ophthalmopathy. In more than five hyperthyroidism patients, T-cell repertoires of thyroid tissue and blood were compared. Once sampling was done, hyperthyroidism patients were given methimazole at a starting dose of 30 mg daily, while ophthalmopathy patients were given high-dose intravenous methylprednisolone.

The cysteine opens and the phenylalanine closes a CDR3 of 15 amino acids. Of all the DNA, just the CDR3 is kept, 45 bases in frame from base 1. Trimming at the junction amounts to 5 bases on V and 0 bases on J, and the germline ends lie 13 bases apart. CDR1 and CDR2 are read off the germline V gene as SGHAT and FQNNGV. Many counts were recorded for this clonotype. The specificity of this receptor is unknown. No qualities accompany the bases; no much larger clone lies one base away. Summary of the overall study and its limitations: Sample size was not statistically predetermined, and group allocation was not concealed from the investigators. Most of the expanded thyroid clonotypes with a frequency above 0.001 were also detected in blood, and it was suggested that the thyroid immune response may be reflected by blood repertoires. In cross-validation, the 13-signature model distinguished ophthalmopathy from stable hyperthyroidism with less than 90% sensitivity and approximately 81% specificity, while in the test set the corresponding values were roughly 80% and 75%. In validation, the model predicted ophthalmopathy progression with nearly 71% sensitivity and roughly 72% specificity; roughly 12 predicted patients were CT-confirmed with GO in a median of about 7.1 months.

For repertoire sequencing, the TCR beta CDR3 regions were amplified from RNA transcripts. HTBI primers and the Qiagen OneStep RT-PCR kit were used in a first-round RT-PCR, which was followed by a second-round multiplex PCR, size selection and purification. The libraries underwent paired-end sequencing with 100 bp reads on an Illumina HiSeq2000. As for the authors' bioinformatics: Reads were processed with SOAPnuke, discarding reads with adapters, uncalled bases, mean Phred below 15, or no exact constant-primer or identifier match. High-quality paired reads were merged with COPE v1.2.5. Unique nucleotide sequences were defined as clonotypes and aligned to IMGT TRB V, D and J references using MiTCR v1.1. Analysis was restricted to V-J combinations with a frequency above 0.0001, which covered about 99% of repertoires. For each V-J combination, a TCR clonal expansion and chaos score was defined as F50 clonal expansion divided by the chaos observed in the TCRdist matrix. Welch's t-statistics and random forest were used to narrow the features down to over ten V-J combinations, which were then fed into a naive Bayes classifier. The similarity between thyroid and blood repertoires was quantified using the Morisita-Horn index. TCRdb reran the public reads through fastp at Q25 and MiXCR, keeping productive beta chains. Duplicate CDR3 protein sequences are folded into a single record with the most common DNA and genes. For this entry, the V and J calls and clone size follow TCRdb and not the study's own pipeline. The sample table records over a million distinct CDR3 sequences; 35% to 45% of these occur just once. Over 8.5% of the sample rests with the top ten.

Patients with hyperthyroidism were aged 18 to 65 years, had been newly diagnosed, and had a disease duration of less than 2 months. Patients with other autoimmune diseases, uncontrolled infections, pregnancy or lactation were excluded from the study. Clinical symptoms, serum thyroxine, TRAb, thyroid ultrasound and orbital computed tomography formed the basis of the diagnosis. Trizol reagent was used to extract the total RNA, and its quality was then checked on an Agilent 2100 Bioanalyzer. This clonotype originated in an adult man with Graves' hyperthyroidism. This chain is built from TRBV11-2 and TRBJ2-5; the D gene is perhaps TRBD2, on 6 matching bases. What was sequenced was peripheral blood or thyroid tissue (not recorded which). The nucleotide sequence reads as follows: TGTGCCAGCAGCACGAGCCCTAGCGACCAAGAGACCCAGTACTTC. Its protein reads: CASSTSPSDQETQYF. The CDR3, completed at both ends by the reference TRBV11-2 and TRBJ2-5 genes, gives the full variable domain EAGVAQSPRYKIIEKRQSVAFWCNPISGHATLYWYQQILGQGPKLLIQFQNNGVVDDSQLPKDRFSAERLKGVDSTLKIQPAKLEDSAVYLCASSTSPSDQETQYFGPGTRLLVL.